The rows below give T cell receptor beta chains drawn from one sample of a study of cytomegalovirus exposure and HLA in healthy donors. Repertoires were generated with immunoSEQ multiplex PCR, while TCRdb's copy carries only in-frame clones and drops some. The specimen's table records 65,000 to 95,000 clones. Sequenced material: PBMCs. These TCRs come from a man aged 30 to 39 in good health and CMV-seronegative. The CDR3 runs from the conserved cysteine through the conserved F or W. The D gene is left open where the match is weak.

16 - TRBJ2-5 TRBV6-5 TGTGCCAGCAGTTACGGGCCAGGGGGGTTGAGAGAGACCCAGTACTTC CASSYGPGGLRETQYF
14 - TRBJ1-5 TRBV10-3 TGTGCCACGAGACCACCCGGGAGCAATCAGCCCCAGCATTTT CATRPPGSNQPQHF
15 TRBD2 TRBJ2-7 TRBV18 TGTGCCAGCTCACCCACGGGACTAGCATCCTACGAGCAGTACTTC CASSPTGLASYEQYF
11 TRBD2 TRBJ2-1 TRBV7-2 TGTGCCAGCTCACGGGGGGGTGAGCAGTTCTTC CASSRGGEQFF
13 - TRBJ2-2 TRBV25-1 TGTGCCAGCAGTGAATACAGCGTAGGGGAGCTGTTTTTT CASSEYSVGELFF
14 - TRBJ1-4 TRBV7-9 TGTGCCAGCAGCCCGCGGGGGGGTGGCGAAAAACTGTTTTTT CASSPRGGGEKLFF
14 TRBD1 TRBJ2-7 TRBV6-5 TGTGCCAGCAGAGCGGACAGGGTCTCCTACGAGCAGTACTTC CASRADRVSYEQYF
15 TRBD1 TRBJ1-2 TRBV11-2 TGTGCCAGCAGCGTTACAGGGGGCTTTAACTATGGCTACACCTTC CASSVTGGFNYGYTF
15 TRBD2 TRBJ2-1 TRBV5-6 TGTGCCAGCAGCTTACTAATAGAAGCGGGGGGGGAGCAGTTCTTC CASSLLIEAGGEQFF
14 TRBD1 TRBJ2-7 TRBV6-5 TGTGCCAGCAGTTATAGGGACAGGTTTTACGAGCAGTACTTC CASSYRDRFYEQYF
14 - TRBJ1-2 TRBV5-1 TGCGCCAGCAGCTTGGGGGCAGGGGATTATGGCTACACCTTC CASSLGAGDYGYTF
16 TRBD2 TRBJ2-5 TRBV6-6 TGTGCCAGCAGTTACGGGCTAGCGGGCGTTGGGGAGACCCAGTACTTC CASSYGLAGVGETQYF
14 - TRBJ2-7 TRBV5-4 TGTGCCAGCAGCCGTGAAGGCTCGGGGGTCGAGCAGTACTTC CASSREGSGVEQYF
14 TRBD1 TRBJ1-1 TRBV10-1 TGCGCCAGCAGTGGCGACAGGGGTAGGACTGAAGCTTTCTTT CASSGDRGRTEAFF
14 - TRBJ2-2 TRBV7-3 TGTGCCAGCAGCCATAGTATGAACACCGGGGAGCTGTTTTTT CASSHSMNTGELFF
18 - TRBJ2-4 TRBV4-2 TGTGCCAGCAGCCAGTCGCGGGACTCTTATCGAGGGGAAAACATTCAGTACTTC CASSQSRDSYRGENIQYF
14 - TRBJ1-1 TRBV7-9 TGTGCCAGCAGCTTAGGGGGCGATGGGACTGAAGCTTTCTTT CASSLGGDGTEAFF
15 - TRBJ2-7 TRBV27 TGTGCCAGCAGTTCCCACTTTACAGTCGACCACGAGCAGTACTTC CASSSHFTVDHEQYF
12 TRBD1 TRBJ2-7 TRBV29-1 TGCAGCGTTGATAGGGGGCTCGGAGAGCAGTACTTC CSVDRGLGEQYF
15 TRBD1 TRBJ1-2 TRBV14 TGTGCCAGCAGCCGCCGACAGGGGGTTAACTATGGCTACACCTTC CASSRRQGVNYGYTF
15 - TRBJ1-6 TRBV18 TGTGCCAGCTCGCCTTCCGGGACAACTAATTCACCCCTCCACTTT CASSPSGTTNSPLHF
13 - TRBJ2-7 TRBV30 TGTGCCTGCCAGGGGTTACTTTCCTACGAGCAGTACTTC CACQGLLSYEQYF
14 - TRBJ2-5 TRBV9 TGTGCCAGCAGCGTAGGTCAGGCGGGCGAGACCCAGTACTTC CASSVGQAGETQYF
13 - TRBJ1-1 TRBV7-9 TGTGCCAGCAGCTTATTTGCGGACACTGAAGCTTTCTTT CASSLFADTEAFF
12 - TRBJ2-7 TRBV7-2 TGTGCCAGCAGCTCCCCGAACAGGGAACTGTACTTC CASSSPNRELYF
14 - TRBJ1-3 TRBV7-9 TGTGCCAGCAGAGAAGGTTTAGCGGGAAACACCATATATTTT CASREGLAGNTIYF
13 - TRBJ2-3 TRBV29-1 TGCAGCGTTGAGGATGTGGGCCCAGATACGCAGTATTTT CSVEDVGPDTQYF
16 TRBD1 TRBJ1-2 TRBV4-2 TGTGCCAGCAGCCAAGTCGGGGTACAGGGGAATGATGGCTACACCTTC CASSQVGVQGNDGYTF
13 - TRBJ1-1 TRBV19 TGTGCCAGTAGTTGGACAAGCAACACTGAAGCTTTCTTT CASSWTSNTEAFF
12 TRBD1 TRBJ2-7 TRBV6-5 TGTGCCAGCAGCCGCGACAGGGGCGAGCAGTACTTC CASSRDRGEQYF
15 TRBD2 TRBJ2-1 TRBV9 TGTGCCTCCTCGCGGGGGGGGACAGTTTACAATGAGCAGTTCTTC CASSRGGTVYNEQFF
15 TRBD1 TRBJ1-5 TRBV15 TGTGCCACCAGCAGAGGGACAGGGAACAATCAGCCCCAGCATTTT CATSRGTGNNQPQHF
16 TRBD2 TRBJ2-3 TRBV15 TGTGCCACCAGCAGCCGAGTGGCGGGAGGGCAAGATACGCAGTATTTT CATSSRVAGGQDTQYF
12 - TRBJ2-3 TRBV7-3 TGTGCCAGCAGCTCCGGTTGGGATACGCAGTATTTT CASSSGWDTQYF
13 - TRBJ2-5 TRBV11-1 TGTGCCAGCAGCTTCGGTCCTTCAGAGACCCAGTACTTC CASSFGPSETQYF
13 TRBD1 TRBJ2-7 TRBV28 TGTGCCAGCAGATACAGGGGAGCCTACGAGCAGTACTTC CASRYRGAYEQYF
15 - TRBJ2-7 TRBV14 TGTGCCAGCAGCGAATGGGACATGGCGGACTACGAGCAGTACTTC CASSEWDMADYEQYF
18 - TRBJ2-6 TRBV5-1 TGCGCCAGCAGGAAAGCGGCTCAGCCAAATCCTGGGGCCAACGTCCTGACTTTC CASRKAAQPNPGANVLTF
16 - TRBJ1-6 TRBV4-2 TGTGCCAGCAGCCAAGTCAGGACAGAGTTTAATTCACCCCTCCACTTT CASSQVRTEFNSPLHF
15 - TRBJ1-1 TRBV29-1 TGCAGCGTTGAAGATCTATTAAGCGGGGACCTTGAAGCTTTCTTT CSVEDLLSGDLEAFF
14 - TRBJ2-3 TRBV7-9 TGTGCCAGCAGCTTATCGCCTTCGCTAAATACGCAGTATTTT CASSLSPSLNTQYF
14 TRBD2 TRBJ2-1 TRBV6-6 TGTGCCAGCAGGAACAGCGGGGCGTACAATGAGCAGTTCTTC CASRNSGAYNEQFF